A selection of T cell receptor beta chains follows, all from one sample in a study of control samples from healthy donors and cancer patients. Only in-frame clones appear in the TCRdb table, and some are missing; sequencing was by immunoSEQ multiplex PCR. The sample yields about 180,000 clones, approximately 94% seen once. The sample consisted of blood. These receptors were obtained from a man aged 25 to 40 in good health. Each CDR3 is given without its conserved first and last residue.

TRBV19	TRBJ2-1	ASRPGTSGIYNEQF
TRBV25-1	TRBJ1-5	ASSEYWALLFTQPQH
TRBV10-3	TRBJ2-3	AISVGGQTTDTQY
TRBV27	TRBJ2-2	ASTRQTYTGELF
TRBV29-1	TRBJ2-3	SVFRVQHTDTQY
TRBV12-5	TRBJ2-1	ASGPSRGESSSYNEQF
TRBV7-8	TRBJ1-5	ASSHPRDRGSNQPQH
TRBV15	TRBJ2-6	ATSRDRGSYSGANVLT
TRBV6-2/TRBV6-3	TRBJ2-1	ASSPGEYSEQF
TRBV5-1	TRBJ1-4	ASSLLDRESNEKLF
TRBV11-2	TRBJ1-6	ASRGWDNSPLH
TRBV11-2	TRBJ1-5	ASSSDRDQPQH
TRBV2	TRBJ2-7	ASSGDRGPEQY
TRBV11-3	TRBJ2-2	ASSLAGSGTGELF
TRBV5-6	TRBJ1-4	ASSQTGLDEKLF
TRBV29-1	TRBJ1-5	SVEDRKGQPQH